Below are 18 T cell receptor beta chains sequenced from a single sample in a study of blood T cells in healthy people across ages. The authors ran a second PCR of roughly 6 to 12 cycles using a sample-barcoded 5' primer and a J-beta primer mix. MiXCR, applied by TCRdb to the 5' RACE reads, yields one record per CDR3 protein. The sample shows about 2 million distinct CDR3 sequences, 49% of them seen only once. What was sequenced was blood. The receptors come from a woman aged 40-49 years in good health.

The chain uses TRBV5-1 and TRBJ2-1; D perhaps matches TRBD2 (6 bases). The CDR3 consists of 13 residues. Germline V lookup: CDR1 SGHRS, CDR2 YFSETQ. Trimming pared 4 bases from V and 9 bases from J, leaving 14 bases between. Here the CDR3 reads CASSAYDGGEQFF. CDR3 in DNA: TGCGCCAGCAGCGCGTATGACGGGGGTGAGCAGTTCTTC. Using reference TRBV5-1 and TRBJ2-1 for the parts outside the CDR3, the full variable domain is KAGVTQTPRYLIKTRGQQVTLSCSPISGHRSVSWYQQTPGQGLQFLFEYFSETQRNKGNFPGRFSGRQFSNSRSEMNVSTLELGDSALYLCASSAYDGGEQFFGPGTRLTVL.

This clonotype has just a few counts. The chain is built from TRBV12-3 or TRBV12-4 and TRBJ2-3, with D possibly matching TRBD2 (6 bases). This CDR3 has 14 residues. V lost 4 bases, J lost 2 bases, and 10 bases lay in between. Here the CDR3 DNA reads TGTGCCAGCAGTTCGGGACTTCCCACAGATACGCAGTATTTT. It specifies CASSSGLPTDTQYF.

This clonotype has just a few counts. The chain joins TRBV29-1 to TRBJ1-2; TRBD1 matches 7 bases. CDR1 is SQVTM and CDR2 is ANQGSEA in the germline V gene. V lost 6 bases to trimming and J lost 4 bases; unmatched junction nucleotides: 14. This CDR3 is built from 15 residues. The CDR3 DNA is TGCAGCGTCCCCCAAGAATATGGGGACAGCTATGGCTACACCTTC. This encodes CSVPQEYGDSYGYTF. Complete variable domain (other parts from reference TRBV29-1 and TRBJ1-2): SAVISQKPSRDICQRGTSLTIQCQVDSQVTMMFWYRQQPGQSLTLIATANQGSEATYESGFVIDKFPISRPNLTFSTLTVSNMSPEDSSIYLCSVPQEYGDSYGYTFGSGTRLTVV.

This clonotype was picked up many times. The rearrangement links TRBV29-1 to TRBJ2-5; possible D gene TRBD1, 5 bases. This CDR3 has 12 residues. Germline V gene data show CDR1 as SQVTM and CDR2 as ANQGSEA. The ends were cut back, 7 bases at V and 3 bases at J, with 12 bases in the middle. CDR3: CSAGHVEETQYF. The CDR3 coding sequence is TGCAGCGCAGGACACGTAGAAGAGACCCAGTACTTC.

This clonotype was picked up a small number of times. The chain uses TRBV6-5 and TRBJ2-4; maybe TRBD1 (5 bases). V lost 5 bases and J 4 bases, leaving 9 bases between the germline ends. The CDR3 contains 13 residues. From germline, CDR1 is MNHEY and CDR2 SVGAGI. CDR3 coding DNA: TGTGCCAGCAGTGGACAAAATAAAAACATTCAGTACTTC. Translating it yields CASSGQNKNIQYF.

The gene calls are TRBV3-1 and TRBJ2-3; 12 nucleotides match TRBD2. With V trimmed by 1 base and J by 12 bases, 5 bases remained unmatched. In germline, CDR1 is LGHDT, CDR2 YNNKEL (reference sequence). This CDR3 region has 14 residues. CDR3 coding DNA: TGTGCCAGCAGCCAAGGACTAGCGGGGGAATCCCAGTATTTT. Translation gives CASSQGLAGESQYF.

The rearrangement links TRBV4-1 to TRBJ1-2; the match to TRBD1 covers 7 bases. CDR3 size: 14 residues. The V segment lost 5 bases and the J segment 7 bases; nucleotides outside the gene matches: 10. The germline V gene has CDR1 MGHRA and CDR2 YSYEKL. The CDR3 sequence: CASSSPGGACGYTF. For the CDR3, the DNA is TGCGCCAGCAGCTCCCCAGGGGGGGCCTGTGGCTACACCTTC.

This chain uses TRBV20-1 with TRBJ2-5; D not resolved. CDR1 DFQATT and CDR2 SNEGSKA come from the germline V gene (reference sequence). The CDR3 has 12 amino acids. The germline V and J ends were trimmed by 4 bases and 0 bases, with 6 bases remaining between them. CDR3 DNA sequence: TGCAGTGCTAAGGAGTACCAAGAGACCCAGTACTTC. Its translation is CSAKEYQETQYF.

The chain employs TRBV5-1 and TRBJ2-5; no reliable D call. Trimming left V 5 bases short and J 3 bases short, with 17 bases between. This CDR3 has 15 residues. Germline lookup yields CDR1 SGHRS and CDR2 YFSETQ. The CDR3 nucleotides are TGCGCCAGCAGTGAGGCACCATCGATCGAAGAGACCCAGTACTTC. It specifies CASSEAPSIEETQYF.

The rearrangement uses TRBV12-3 or TRBV12-4 and TRBJ2-3; 11 bases are a match to TRBD2. The CDR3 is made up of 16 amino acids. After removal of 6 bases from V and 0 bases from J, the junction contained 5 bases not matched to a gene. The CDR3 DNA reads TGTGCCAGCAGGGGGGGACTAGCGGATAGCACAGATACGCAGTATTTT. It is translated as CASRGGLADSTDTQYF.

The V and J genes are TRBV28 and TRBJ2-7; no clear D. The germline V gene encodes CDR1 MDHEN and CDR2 SYDVKM. The CDR3 length is 16 residues. The V end lost 6 bases, the J end lost 0 bases, and 18 bases lay between the germline ends. The CDR3 bases are TGTGCCAGCAGCCCGCCCAAGGGCTGGAGCTCCTACGAGCAGTACTTC. It specifies CASSPPKGWSSYEQYF.

This clonotype was observed a handful of times. CDR3 residues: CASTGQGDSGGYTF. Written as DNA, the CDR3 is TGTGCCAGCACCGGACAGGGAGATAGTGGTGGCTACACCTTC. This chain uses TRBV11-2 with TRBJ1-2, with TRBD1 identical over 8 bases. The CDR3 is 14 residues long. Germline assignment: CDR1 SGHAT and CDR2 FQNNGV. V lost 7 bases, J lost 7 bases, and 11 bases stayed unmatched.

This sequence joins TRBV18 and TRBJ2-1; D is undetermined. This CDR3 comprises 16 residues. V was cut by 3 bases and J by 7 bases, with 19 bases left in between. In germline, CDR1 is KGHSH, CDR2 LQKENI. CDR3 amino acids: CASSPNAIRSGNEQFF. DNA of the CDR3: TGTGCCAGCTCACCTAATGCGATTCGATCCGGGAATGAGCAGTTCTTC.

The chain combines TRBV5-1 with TRBJ2-1; the match to TRBD1 covers 7 bases. The CDR3 loop spans 17 amino acids. J lost 1 base, V lost 0 bases, and 7 bases had no gene match. CDR1 SGHRS and CDR2 YFSETQ come from the germline V gene. DNA of the CDR3: TGCGCCAGCAGCTTGGCTACAGGGGTCTATTCCTACAATGAGCAGTTCTTC. Translating it yields CASSLATGVYSYNEQFF. The full variable domain, in which reference TRBV5-1 and TRBJ2-1 provide the parts outside the CDR3, is KAGVTQTPRYLIKTRGQQVTLSCSPISGHRSVSWYQQTPGQGLQFLFEYFSETQRNKGNFPGRFSGRQFSNSRSEMNVSTLELGDSALYLCASSLATGVYSYNEQFFGPGTRLTVL.

The chain has TRBV28 and TRBJ2-7; the match to TRBD2 covers 10 bases. Germline-derived CDR1 and CDR2 are MDHEN and SYDVKM. The junction had 26 bases not matched to a gene; V was cut back by 5 bases and J by 10 bases. The CDR3 contains 19 residues. DNA of the CDR3: TGTGCCAGCAGTCTCCCACCTCGGGAGCGGGGGGGATCATCGCAGATCCAGTACTTC. Amino acid sequence: CASSLPPRERGGSSQIQYF.

The chain joins TRBV12-3 or TRBV12-4 to TRBJ2-7, with D unresolved. CDR3 length equals 15 residues. The germline V and J ends were trimmed by 7 bases and 2 bases, with 18 bases remaining between them. CDR3 in DNA: TGTGCCAGCACCTTCCATGAGAAGCTACCCTACGAGCAGTACTTC. It codes for CASTFHEKLPYEQYF.

As concerns this clonotype: The junction and the germline gene differ at one end; a read error may be behind it. V usage is TRBV15 and J usage is TRBJ2-5; 10 positions agree with TRBD2. Germline V lookup: CDR1 LNHNV, CDR2 YYDKDF (reference sequence). The CDR3 loop spans 17 amino acids. CDR3 sequence: CATGRDWLAGGQETQYF. CDR3 DNA: TGTGCCACCGGCAGAGATTGGTTAGCGGGGGGCCAAGAGACCCAGTACTTC.

This clonotype turned up a few times. The genes are TRBV24-1 and TRBJ2-5; the D gene is possibly TRBD2 (6 bases). Near its end, the DNA agrees better with TRBJ2-7, so the J call may be wrong. This CDR3 region has 15 residues. From germline, CDR1 is KGHDR and CDR2 SFDVKD. The CDR3 region is CATIEGGGFVVEQYF. For the CDR3, the DNA is TGTGCCACCATCGAGGGAGGAGGGTTCGTGGTCGAGCAGTACTTC.